Included here is one T cell receptor beta chain sequence, with context. Its antigen remains undetermined. The input lacks base qualities; no much larger clone sits a single base away. Participants in the prospective study were aged about 18 to 95 years, lived in under 30 United States geographic areas, and enrolled through a virtual design. Cohort assignment in the prospective study relied on participant-reported clinical history from a screening survey and a study questionnaire. Recovered participants in ImmuneRACE Cohort 3 were defined by two consecutive negative NP/OP PCR tests, clearance by a healthcare professional, or resolution of symptoms. Mobile phlebotomists in the prospective study collected whole blood, serum and a nasopharyngeal or oropharyngeal swab from every participant. Over a roughly 2-month period, participants in the prospective study had the option of providing additional blood draws and questionnaires. Prospective study blood samples were shipped either frozen or at room temperature before DNA extraction.

The CDR3 starts with the cysteine, ends with the phenylalanine, and has 15 residues. The kept DNA is CDR3 alone, 45 bases in frame from the first base. Relative to germline, V is missing 7 bases and J is missing 1 base, with 8 bases of the junction outside any gene match. The germline V gene provides CDR1 MNHEY and CDR2 SVGAGI. The sample is drawn from a study of blood T cell repertoires in COVID-19 (dated by TCRdb to about 2020). Study-wide context: Samples from collaborators originated in the United States, Italy and Spain and spanned both the acute and convalescent phases of COVID-19. The material from the prospective study consisted of cDNA or gDNA derived from T cells, B-cell-depleted T cells, or PBMCs. Subjects who had been exposed to COVID-19, were actively infected with it, or had recovered from it provided the deeply sampled blood TCRbeta repertoires that made up the dataset. The repertoires were released in a freely available public database meant as a resource for research on the immune response to SARS-CoV-2. The samples were drawn from the first 160 participants of the ongoing ImmuneRACE study and from 1,254 subjects provided by 6 global collaborators. A de-identified subject ID, COVID-19 status, age in years and sex were almost always included in the sample metadata. HLA class I and class II types, where available, came from metadata supplied by the sample provider rather than from assay-based typing. Study-wide conclusions, independent of this receptor: The amount of clinical and demographic metadata varied by source and participant and was provided uncurated.

The immunoSEQ Assay, a bias-controlled multiplex PCR, was used to amplify TCRbeta CDR3 regions from genomic DNA. Concerning the study's data processing: Within the assay, amplification of reference gene primers was used to estimate how many nucleated cells each sample contained. To quantify the absolute abundance of each unique TCRbeta CDR3 rearrangement, sequence reads were collapsed and filtered. Productive Simpson clonality was computed per sample as the square root of Simpson's diversity index over productive rearrangements. TCRdb obtained this table from immuneACCESS and retained in-frame rearrangements with V and J assigned. These tables miss some clones; where compared with another copy, unresolved V genes account for less than half of the shortfall, and the remainder is unexplained. The V and J calls and clone size come from that table; D and trimming were worked out from the DNA. In this sample the table shows 300,000 to 350,000 clones, around nine tenths of which occur a single time. Over 4.5% of the sample rests with the top ten.

The rearranged segments are TRBV6-5 and TRBJ2-7; 9 central nucleotides agree with TRBD1. The source is a young man who had recovered from COVID-19. The sample consisted of PBMCs or T cells enriched from blood (not recorded which). The base sequence is TGTGCCAGCACAGCTTCCGGGACAGGGTCCTACGAGCAGTACTTC. It translates to CASTASGTGSYEQYF.